This T cell receptor beta chain originates from a study of CD8+ T cells in alopecia areata. Turning to the study itself: Treatment comprised oral tofacitinib, 5 to 10 mg twice daily, in treated patients. People stayed on tofacitinib for 6 to 18 months, then stopped the drug for 6 months.

The CDR3 is made up of 14 amino acids. CDR1 and CDR2 (germline): LNHDA, SQIVND (reference sequence). V lost 5 bases to trimming and J lost 6 bases; unmatched junction nucleotides: 8. In this sample, this clone turned up once. Isolated RNA was reverse transcribed into cDNA used as the sequencing template. Profiling relied on immunoSEQ multiplex PCR, and the TCRdb table lists in-frame clones only, not all of them. The data contain approximately 100,000 clones, approximately 90% of them singletons. Treatment reported: oral pan-JAK inhibitor, 5-10 mg twice daily. Both CD4+ and CD8+ T cells were separated by sorting PBMCs.

V and J are TRBV19 and TRBJ2-7, with TRBD1 matching 9 bases. This TCR was sampled from a human donor with alopecia areata. The sample here was CD8+ T cells sorted from blood, taken around week 31, from a patient treated with tofacitinib. The CDR3 loop is CASSARDRVREQYF. CDR3 bases: TGTGCCAGTAGTGCCCGGGACAGGGTACGCGAGCAGTACTTC.